Each of the 24 T cell receptor beta chains below was sequenced from the same sample in a study of T-cell reconstitution after alpha-beta-depleted transplantation in children. Unique molecular identifiers were incorporated during preparation of the TCRbeta library. TCRdb called the PCR reads again in MiXCR, with one record for every CDR3 protein. The sample includes 600,000 or so distinct CDR3 sequences, 20% to 25% of them seen just once. Here the sequenced sample was PBMCs, mostly from graft donor cells, taken 360 days after TCRalphabeta/CD19-depleted stem cell transplant. The receptor source for this set is a boy in the first two years of life who had a stem cell transplant for acute myeloid leukemia, so the T cells may come from the graft donor.

In this sample, this clonotype turned up many times. This chain links TRBV29-1 with TRBJ1-2; 7 positions match TRBD1. V lost 3 bases and J lost 8; bases outside the gene matches: 12. Per the germline V gene, CDR1 is SQVTM and CDR2 is ANQGSEA. The CDR3 consists of 14 residues. The CDR3 here is CSVETGWAAEGYTF. As DNA, the CDR3 is TGCAGCGTTGAGACAGGGTGGGCCGCTGAGGGCTACACCTTC.

The chain joins TRBV28 to TRBJ1-6, with 7 bases identical to TRBD1. The CDR3 contains 14 residues. V lost 8 bases to trimming and J lost 9 bases; unmatched junction nucleotides: 10. CDR1 and CDR2 (germline): MDHEN, SYDVKM. CDR3 sequence reads: CASGRDRGVSPLHF. The CDR3 DNA follows: TGTGCCAGCGGCAGGGACAGAGGGGTTTCACCCCTCCACTTT.

V and J are TRBV4-2 and TRBJ2-4, with D unresolved. The CDR3 loop spans 13 amino acids. Trimming shortened V by 3 bases and J by 9 bases, and 12 bases separated the two germline ends. Germline V CDR1 and CDR2: LGHNA, YNFKEQ. The CDR3 loop reads CASSQTPLGIQYF. CDR3 in DNA: TGTGCCAGCAGCCAGACCCCATTGGGCATTCAGTACTTC.

This sequence joins TRBV12-3 or TRBV12-4 and TRBJ1-5; no definite D call. Trimming took 5 bases from V and 3 from J, leaving 11 bases between them. CDR3 size: 14 residues. The DNA of the CDR3 is TGTGCCAGCAGTCCAACAGTCTTCAATCAGCCCCAGCATTTT. It yields the protein CASSPTVFNQPQHF.

The chain links TRBV20-1 to TRBJ2-3; no definite D call. The CDR3 has 14 amino acids. In germline, CDR1 is DFQATT, CDR2 SNEGSKA (reference sequence). The germline V and J ends were trimmed by 5 bases and 6 bases, with 18 bases remaining between them. In DNA form, the CDR3 reads TGCAGTGCTTTCTTAGACTGGTCCCCCGATACGCAGTATTTT. Translating it yields CSAFLDWSPDTQYF.

Concerning this clonotype: At one boundary the junction diverges from the germline segment, which might be a read error. The chain employs TRBV20-1 and TRBJ1-1; tentatively, D is TRBD1 (5 bases). CDR1 is DFQATT and CDR2 is SNEGSKA in the germline V gene (reference sequence). The CDR3 loop spans 10 amino acids. The CDR3 coding sequence is TGCAGCGCTAAGGGGACTGAAGCTTTCTTT. Translation: CSAKGTEAFF.

This clonotype has just one count. V usage is TRBV5-6 and J usage is TRBJ2-5; D is uncertain. Trimming removed 1 base from V and 0 bases from J, with 10 bases in between. CDR1 is SGHDT, CDR2 YYEEEE, per germline. The CDR3 sequence is 15 residues long. Here the CDR3 reads CASSLRVRHQETQYF. The CDR3 nucleotides read TGTGCCAGCAGCTTGCGGGTGAGGCACCAAGAGACCCAGTACTTC.

The chain combines TRBV20-1 with TRBJ2-7, with D unclear. Between the trimmed V and J ends, which lost 1 base and 3 bases, there was a span of 10 bases. This CDR3 spans 13 amino acids. Germline loops: CDR1 DFQATT, CDR2 SNEGSKA (reference sequence). The CDR3 DNA is TGCAGTGCTAGAGGACCTATCGGCTACGAGCAGTACGTC. Residues: CSARGPIGYEQYV.

The chain recombines TRBV5-6 with TRBJ2-7; 8 nucleotides match TRBD1. Germline loops: CDR1 SGHDT, CDR2 YYEEEE. This CDR3 comprises 13 residues. J lost 5 bases, V lost 4 bases, and 5 bases had no gene match. The CDR3 DNA follows: TGTGCCAGCAGCCTCAGGGGGCGAGACGAGCAGTACGTC. Protein product: CASSLRGRDEQYV.

This clonotype was detected ten times or more. The chain joins TRBV10-3 to TRBJ2-3; 9 nucleotides agree with TRBD1. Germline CDR1 reads ENHRY; CDR2 reads SYGVKD. This CDR3 comprises 16 residues. Losses at the gene ends were 4 bases for V and 5 bases for J; bases not matched to a gene: 10. CDR3 sequence: CAISASGTGNGDTQYF. CDR3 in DNA: TGTGCCATCAGTGCCTCCGGGACAGGGAACGGAGATACGCAGTATTTT.

This clonotype has only a few counts. The chain links TRBV7-9 to TRBJ2-2, with TRBD1 identical over 7 bases. The trim removed 4 bases at V and 4 bases at J, leaving 9 bases unmatched. This CDR3 has 16 amino acids. Germline V CDR1 and CDR2: SEHNR, FQNEAQ (reference sequence). Written as DNA, the CDR3 is TGTGCCAGCAGCTCACCACTGACAGGGACCACCGGGGAGCTGTTTTTT. It is translated as CASSSPLTGTTGELFF.

The chain couples TRBV12-3 or TRBV12-4 to TRBJ1-1, with D unresolved. V lost 6 bases, J lost 0 bases, and 11 bases lay in between. This CDR3 contains 14 residues. The CDR3 loop is CASSWEGMNTEAFF. The DNA for the CDR3 is TGTGCCAGCAGCTGGGAAGGGATGAACACTGAAGCTTTCTTT.

The chain uses TRBV12-3 or TRBV12-4 and TRBJ1-2; no clear D gene. V was shortened by 6 bases and J by 1 base, with 9 bases between the two germline ends. The CDR3 sequence is 13 residues long. Here the CDR3 DNA reads TGTGCCAGCAGCCCCTCAGATAACTATGGCTACACCTTC. Amino acids: CASSPSDNYGYTF.

V is TRBV27 and J is TRBJ2-7, with a possible D match to TRBD1 (5 bases). Deletions cut 10 bases from V and 0 bases from J, with 13 bases between. The CDR3 runs 13 residues. The germline V gene encodes CDR1 MNHEY and CDR2 SMNVEV (reference sequence). The CDR3 coding sequence is TGTGCCACCTCGGACATTACCTCCTACGAGCAGTACGTC. Its protein is CATSDITSYEQYV.

This clonotype has only a few counts. V usage is TRBV5-1 and J usage is TRBJ1-5; D remains unclear. The CDR3 contains 15 residues. Trimming cost V 0 bases and J 7 bases, with 14 bases left between them. In germline, CDR1 is SGHRS, CDR2 YFSETQ. The CDR3 DNA sequence: TGCGCCAGCAGCTTGGCGGGTGAGAAGGGACAGCCCCAGCATTTT. It is translated as CASSLAGEKGQPQHF.

J is TRBJ1-2 and V is TRBV10-3; D perhaps matches TRBD1 (5 bases). V lost 4 bases, J lost 2 bases, and 17 bases lay in between. Germline lookup yields CDR1 ENHRY and CDR2 SYGVKD. The CDR3 loop spans 16 amino acids. CDR3 loop: CAISAGEAGTNYGYTF. The CDR3 DNA reads as TGTGCCATCAGTGCGGGCGAGGCAGGGACGAACTATGGCTACACCTTC.

The chain employs TRBV28 and TRBJ2-4; no clear D. This CDR3 is 12 amino acids long. Germline V gene data show CDR1 as MDHEN and CDR2 as SYDVKM. Trimming cost V 8 bases and J 9 bases, with 14 bases left between them. CDR3 protein: CASGSYPIIQYF. As DNA, the CDR3 is TGTGCCAGCGGCAGTTACCCTATCATTCAGTACTTC.

At least ten counts were recorded for this clonotype. V usage is TRBV20-1 and J usage is TRBJ2-7; possible D gene TRBD2, 6 bases. The CDR3 length is 13 residues. V shed 8 bases and J shed 0 bases, with 14 bases lying between them. CDR1 is DFQATT, CDR2 SNEGSKA, per germline (reference sequence). The CDR3 region is CSPQDYLSYEQYV. The CDR3 nucleotides are TGCAGTCCCCAGGACTATCTCTCCTACGAGCAGTACGTC.

This clonotype was detected ten times or more. The chain uses TRBV10-3 and TRBJ2-1; 13 positions agree with TRBD2. V was pared by 6 bases and J by 3 bases, with 8 bases of the junction left unmatched. The germline V gene encodes CDR1 ENHRY and CDR2 SYGVKD. The CDR3 has 17 residues. This CDR3 reads CAISPKGLAGSYNEQFF. The CDR3 DNA is TGTGCCATCAGCCCTAAGGGACTAGCGGGGAGCTACAATGAGCAGTTCTTC.

CDR3 in DNA: TGCGCCAGCAGCCACAAGAGACTCAGGGAAGGGGAGCTGTTTTTT. Protein sequence: CASSHKRLREGELFF. The V and J genes are TRBV4-3 and TRBJ2-2; the D gene is possibly TRBD1 (5 bases). The germline CDR1 and CDR2 sequences are LGHNA and YSLEER. Trimming removed 3 bases from V and 8 bases from J, with 16 bases in between. The CDR3 covers 15 residues.

The rearrangement links TRBV6-1 to TRBJ1-2; D remains unclear. Trimming took 5 bases from V and 4 from J, leaving 14 bases between them. This CDR3 comprises 14 residues. CDR1 MNHNS and CDR2 SASEGT come from the germline V gene. The CDR3 region has the DNA TGTGCCAGCAGTCAGGAGTCTTCCCCCTATGGCTACACCTTC. This codes for CASSQESSPYGYTF.

The CDR3 sequence is CASSVSQGRHGYTF. The CDR3 DNA reads TGTGCCAGCAGTGTGTCTCAGGGAAGGCATGGCTACACCTTC. The chain has TRBV27 and TRBJ1-2; possible D gene TRBD1, 5 bases. Trimming left V 5 bases short and J 6 bases short, with 16 bases between. The CDR3 is 14 amino acids. Germline V gene data show CDR1 as MNHEY and CDR2 as SMNVEV (reference sequence).

This clonotype was counted a few times. This chain joins TRBV6-5 and TRBJ1-1, with D unresolved. V lost 0 bases and J lost 4, with 9 bases in between. CDR3 length: 14 residues. The germline CDR1 and CDR2 sequences are MNHEY and SVGAGI. CDR3 DNA sequence: TGTGCCAGCAGTTACTCAAAGGTTTTCACTGAAGCTTTCTTT. This sequence encodes CASSYSKVFTEAFF.

The chain carries TRBV12-3 or TRBV12-4 and TRBJ2-2; 8 nucleotides agree with TRBD2. The CDR3 length is 14 residues. J was trimmed by 2 bases and V by 6 bases; bases with no gene match: 2. CDR3 loop: CASRAGVNTGELFF. The CDR3 DNA is TGTGCCAGCAGAGCGGGGGTCAACACCGGGGAGCTGTTTTTT.